The 28 T cell receptor beta chains given below trace back to one sample, sequenced in a study of graft-versus-host responses after intestinal transplantation. Only in-frame clones appear in the TCRdb table, and some are missing; sequencing was by immunoSEQ multiplex PCR. The top ten hold 0.9% to 1.5% of the sample, which has over 100,000 clones, just under 95% seen once. The antigens these receptors bind are not known. Material: unstimulated CD8+ T cells sorted from spleen or lymph node cells, obtained before transplant. The receptors shown here come from a human donor who was the organ donor for an intestinal transplant.

This rearrangement joins TRBV2 to TRBJ2-7, with D uncertain. CDR1 is SNHLY and CDR2 is FYNNEI in the germline V gene. The V and J ends lost 8 bases and 4 bases respectively, with 12 bases between them. The CDR3 is 12 amino acids. The CDR3 DNA is TGTGCCAGCGACCAGCGCCCTTACGAGCAGTACTTC. It codes for CASDQRPYEQYF.

The chain employs TRBV27 and TRBJ2-7, with D maybe TRBD2 (6 bases). V was clipped by 3 bases and J by 4 bases, with 25 bases between them. The CDR3 is made up of 18 amino acids. The germline gives CDR1 MNHEY, CDR2 SMNVEV (reference sequence). DNA of the CDR3: TGTGCCAGCAGTTTCACACCGATTTTTCGGGCCCGGGAGTACGAGCAGTACTTC. Its protein is CASSFTPIFRAREYEQYF.

This clone was seen a few times. The V call is TRBV4-2, the J call TRBJ2-7; 9 positions agree with TRBD2. Per germline, CDR1 LGHNA and CDR2 YNFKEQ. V lost 0 bases to trimming and J lost 2 bases; unmatched junction nucleotides: 2. The CDR3 covers 15 residues. In nucleotides, the CDR3 is TGTGCCAGCAGCCAAGATGCGGGAGGGCCCTACGAGCAGTACTTC. Translated, it gives CASSQDAGGPYEQYF.

This chain links TRBV2 with TRBJ2-5, with TRBD2 as a possible D gene (5 bases). CDR1 is SNHLY and CDR2 is FYNNEI in the germline V gene. The CDR3 extends over 12 amino acids. Trimming shortened V by 11 bases and J by 4 bases, and 14 bases separated the two germline ends. The CDR3 reads CADRAEGETQYF. Written as DNA, the CDR3 is TGTGCCGACCGAGCCGAGGGAGAGACCCAGTACTTC.

The chain employs TRBV13 and TRBJ2-4; D call uncertain. Germline V gene data show CDR1 as PRHDT and CDR2 as FYEKMQ (reference sequence). V shed 0 bases and J shed 6 bases, with 0 bases lying between them. This CDR3 is 11 amino acids long. For the CDR3, the DNA is TGTGCCAGCAGCTTAGGAAACATTCAGTACTTC. It yields the protein CASSLGNIQYF.

The chain couples TRBV19 to TRBJ2-1; no clear D. The CDR3 runs 13 residues. V was clipped by 1 base and J by 3 bases, with 4 bases between them. The germline V gene encodes CDR1 LNHDA and CDR2 SQIVND (reference sequence). The DNA for the CDR3 is TGTGCCAGTAGTATAGTGAACTACAATGAGCAGTTCTTC. Translating gives CASSIVNYNEQFF.

This chain links TRBV29-1 with TRBJ1-1, with a possible D match to TRBD1 (5 bases). The V gene lost 4 bases and the J gene lost 7 bases, with 7 bases spanning the gap. The CDR3 extends over 10 amino acids. Germline CDR1 reads SQVTM; CDR2 reads ANQGSEA. CDR3 region: CSVGDGEAFF. DNA of the CDR3: TGCAGCGTTGGGGACGGTGAAGCTTTCTTT.

This clone was observed a handful of times. This chain links TRBV6-5 with TRBJ2-7, with D hard to call. The CDR3 totals 14 residues. CDR1 is MNHEY and CDR2 is SVGAGI in the germline V gene. V lost 5 bases to trimming and J lost 3 bases, with 14 bases between them. The CDR3 is CASSPRTDFYEQYF. The CDR3, as DNA: TGTGCCAGCAGTCCCAGAACGGATTTCTACGAGCAGTACTTC.

This rearrangement joins TRBV6-6 to TRBJ2-1, with 8 bases matching TRBD2. Germline CDR1 is MNHNY and CDR2 is SVGAGI (reference sequence). J was trimmed by 6 bases and V by 6 bases; bases with no gene match: 13. This CDR3 comprises 16 residues. CDR3 amino acids: CASRGLVAGGGNEQFF. CDR3 bases: TGTGCCAGCAGGGGACTAGTTGCGGGAGGAGGCAATGAGCAGTTCTTC.

The chain couples TRBV4-3 to TRBJ2-7; TRBD1 might be the D (5 bases). The CDR3 covers 14 residues. Germline V CDR1 and CDR2: LGHNA, YSLEER. Trimming left V 1 base short and J 1 base short, with 8 bases between. The CDR3 nucleotides are TGCGCCAGCAGCCAAGCGACAGTTTCCTACGAGCAGTACTTC. Its protein is CASSQATVSYEQYF.

V and J are TRBV6-1 and TRBJ2-1; D gene unclear. The germline gives CDR1 MNHNS, CDR2 SASEGT. V was pared by 3 bases and J by 0 bases, with 9 bases between. The CDR3 is 15 amino acids. The CDR3 sequence: CASSEDHSSYNEQFF. In DNA, the CDR3 is TGTGCCAGCAGTGAGGACCATAGCTCCTACAATGAGCAGTTCTTC.

The chain has TRBV10-3 and TRBJ1-2, with TRBD1 matching over 12 bases. Germline CDR1 ENHRY, CDR2 SYGVKD. This CDR3 comprises 17 residues. Trimming removed 0 bases from V and 4 bases from J; junction bases left unmatched: 6. This CDR3 is CAISESGQGALGYGYTF. The CDR3 nucleotides are TGTGCCATCAGTGAGTCGGGACAGGGGGCGTTAGGCTATGGCTACACCTTC.

V gene TRBV29-1 combines with J gene TRBJ2-1; 9 positions match TRBD2. The CDR3 length is 17 residues. Trimming at V came to 4 bases and at J to 4 bases, leaving 14 bases not matched to a gene. Germline CDR1 and CDR2: SQVTM and ANQGSEA. The CDR3 region has the DNA TGCAGCGTTGTGGGATGGCGGGAGGGAGGAGGGTACAATGAGCAGTTCTTC. It specifies CSVVGWREGGGYNEQFF.

The rearrangement uses TRBV2 and TRBJ2-7, with a tentative D call TRBD2 (6 bases). The CDR3 loop spans 16 amino acids. Germline V gene lookup returns CDR1 SNHLY and CDR2 FYNNEI. V lost 2 bases, J lost 0 bases, and 14 bases lay in between. CDR3 in amino acids: CASSEYGDFNSYEQYF. DNA for the CDR3: TGTGCCAGCAGTGAATATGGGGACTTTAACTCCTACGAGCAGTACTTC.

The V and J genes are TRBV11-2 and TRBJ2-3; D gene unclear. The CDR3 has 13 amino acids. Trimming took 0 bases from V and 1 from J, leaving 2 bases between them. Germline CDR1 and CDR2: SGHAT and FQNNGV. This chain's CDR3 is CASSLEGTDTQYF. CDR3 sequence (DNA): TGTGCCAGCAGCTTAGAGGGCACAGATACGCAGTATTTT.

This sequence joins TRBV5-1 and TRBJ2-7; D not resolved. This CDR3 has 12 amino acids. From germline, CDR1 is SGHRS and CDR2 YFSETQ. V lost 0 bases and J lost 7, with 8 bases in between. The DNA for the CDR3 is TGCGCCAGCAGCTTGGAAGGGTGGGAGCAGTACTTC. The encoded protein is CASSLEGWEQYF. Filled out from reference TRBV5-1 and TRBJ2-7, the complete variable domain reads KAGVTQTPRYLIKTRGQQVTLSCSPISGHRSVSWYQQTPGQGLQFLFEYFSETQRNKGNFPGRFSGRQFSNSRSEMNVSTLELGDSALYLCASSLEGWEQYFGPGTRLTVT.

The chain links TRBV4-3 to TRBJ2-1; weak D call: TRBD1 (5 bases). Deletions cut 1 base from V and 4 bases from J, with 17 bases between. CDR3 length equals 17 residues. Germline CDR1 is LGHNA and CDR2 is YSLEER. CDR3 nucleotides: TGCGCCAGCAGCCAAGCCCTTTTACAGGAGAAGTACAATGAGCAGTTCTTC. This codes for CASSQALLQEKYNEQFF.

V and J are TRBV29-1 and TRBJ1-1, with 7 bases matching TRBD1. This CDR3 is built from 15 residues. Germline V gene sequence: CDR1 SQVTM, CDR2 ANQGSEA. V lost 0 bases and J lost 3; bases outside the gene matches: 7. CDR3 nucleotide sequence: TGCAGCGTTGAAGATTGGGCAGGGGGGGACACTGAAGCTTTCTTT. It encodes CSVEDWAGGDTEAFF.

The V and J genes are TRBV19 and TRBJ2-2, with D possibly matching TRBD1 (6 bases). The CDR3 covers 14 residues. The V gene lost 6 bases and the J gene lost 4 bases, with 12 bases spanning the gap. Germline CDR1 LNHDA, CDR2 SQIVND (reference sequence). The CDR3 protein is CASRHRVITGELFF. The CDR3 region has the DNA TGTGCCAGTAGACACAGGGTAATCACCGGGGAGCTGTTTTTT.

The V gene is TRBV4-1, the J gene TRBJ2-1; D possibly matches TRBD1 or TRBD2 (5 bases each). The CDR3 sequence is 16 residues long. Per the germline V gene, CDR1 is MGHRA and CDR2 is YSYEKL. V dropped 0 bases and J dropped 1 base, with 10 bases sitting between them. CDR3 DNA sequence: TGCGCCAGCAGCCAAGAGGAGGCAGGGTCCTACAATGAGCAGTTCTTC. Translating gives CASSQEEAGSYNEQFF.

This sequence joins TRBV4-2 and TRBJ2-1, with D tentatively TRBD1 or TRBD2 (5 bases each). CDR1 is LGHNA, CDR2 YNFKEQ, per germline. The V gene lost 3 bases and the J gene lost 8 bases, with 11 bases spanning the gap. The CDR3 has 13 amino acids. CDR3 in amino acids: CASSHTRGDEQFF. For the CDR3, the DNA is TGTGCCAGCAGCCATACGAGAGGGGATGAGCAGTTCTTC.

The J gene is TRBJ2-7, the V gene TRBV28; the D gene is possibly TRBD1 (6 bases). With 6 bases removed from V and 3 bases from J, the gap between germline ends came to 15 bases. There are 14 residues in the CDR3. From germline, CDR1 is MDHEN and CDR2 SYDVKM. CDR3: CASRPRDRFYEQYF. The DNA for the CDR3 is TGTGCCAGCAGGCCACGAGACAGGTTCTACGAGCAGTACTTC.

The chain recombines TRBV4-1 with TRBJ2-1, with D possibly matching TRBD2 (6 bases). V was clipped by 0 bases and J by 5 bases, with 14 bases between them. This CDR3 has 16 amino acids. Germline values: CDR1 MGHRA, CDR2 YSYEKL. CDR3 in DNA: TGCGCCAGCAGCCAAGACGGGAGCGGAACTAACAATGAGCAGTTCTTC. Protein: CASSQDGSGTNNEQFF.

V usage is TRBV30 and J usage is TRBJ1-3; D remains ambiguous. Trimming took off 5 bases at V and 4 bases at J, with 21 bases between the two ends. This CDR3 is built from 16 residues. Germline V gene lookup returns CDR1 GTSNPN and CDR2 SVGIG (reference sequence). The CDR3 sequence is CAWGPRWARGGNTIYF. The DNA of the CDR3 is TGTGCCTGGGGCCCAAGATGGGCTCGAGGGGGAAACACCATATATTTT.

The chain is built from TRBV4-3 and TRBJ1-2; 8 nucleotides agree with TRBD1. Germline lookup yields CDR1 LGHNA and CDR2 YSLEER. J lost 7 bases, V lost 1 base, and 8 bases had no gene match. The CDR3 consists of 15 residues. The CDR3 nucleotides are TGCGCCAGCAGCCAAGGTCAGGGGGCGCGTGCTGGCTACACCTTC. The encoded protein is CASSQGQGARAGYTF.

The chain links TRBV4-1 to TRBJ2-5; a weak D match, TRBD2 (6 bases). Germline CDR1 and CDR2: MGHRA and YSYEKL. Trimming removed 0 bases from V and 0 bases from J, with 14 bases in between. There are 17 residues in the CDR3. The CDR3 DNA sequence: TGCGCCAGCAGCCAAGATGTGGAGGGACTCTACCAAGAGACCCAGTACTTC. Encoded protein: CASSQDVEGLYQETQYF.

This clone was observed a handful of times. This rearrangement joins TRBV4-3 to TRBJ2-7, with D unclear. Trimming removed 1 base at V and 3 bases at J, with 10 bases between. CDR1 and CDR2 from the germline V gene are LGHNA and YSLEER. The CDR3 extends over 14 amino acids. CDR3 amino acids: CASSQVGYDYEQYF. The CDR3 nucleotides read TGCGCCAGCAGCCAAGTAGGCTATGACTACGAGCAGTACTTC.

V usage is TRBV28 and J usage is TRBJ1-4; tentative D call: TRBD1 (5 bases). The CDR3 extends over 15 amino acids. The V end was cut by 3 bases, the J end by 2 bases, with 10 bases between. CDR1 MDHEN and CDR2 SYDVKM come from the germline V gene. CDR3 in DNA: TGTGCCAGCAGTTTCGGGGCAAACACTAATGAAAAACTGTTTTTT. It codes for CASSFGANTNEKLFF.